This paragraph covers one T cell receptor (beta chain) sequence. This specimen belongs to a study of blood T cell repertoires in COVID-19. Study at large: Donors in the United States, Italy and Spain gave samples during acute or convalescent COVID-19. PBMCs, B-cell-depleted T cells, or T cells were the source of the cDNA or gDNA that made up the material.

CDR3 size: 15 residues. Germline lookup yields CDR1 GTSNPN and CDR2 SVGIG (reference sequence). After removal of 2 bases from V and 7 bases from J, the junction contained 10 bases not matched to a gene. How the authors handled the data: Using reference gene primer amplification, nucleated cell counts were estimated. The method was immunoSEQ multiplex PCR; TCRdb's version includes in-frame clones alone and lacks a portion of them. V and J calls and clone size are those listed in that table; D and trimming were worked out from the DNA. The data show about 150,000 clones, with approximately 90% seen just once and 2.5% to 3% held by the top ten.

This clonotype originated in a man in his sixties with active or convalescent COVID-19. The chain uses TRBV30 and TRBJ2-7; 11 bases match TRBD1. Sequenced input: peripheral blood. The CDR3 DNA reads TGTGCCTGGAGTAGTCTAGGACAGGGGGCTGGAGAGCAGTACTTC. This gives the protein CAWSSLGQGAGEQYF.